A selection of T cell receptor beta chains follows, all from one sample in a study of siplizumab effects on memory and regulatory T cells. Measured with immunoSEQ multiplex PCR; TCRdb has only the in-frame clones, and not every one. The table lists more than 90,000 clones, approximately 91% of them singletons, with more than 10% in the top ten. The sequenced sample consisted of non-Treg CD4+ T cells sorted from blood. The source of these receptors is a human donor in good health. Each CDR3 is given with its conserved first and last residue. The D gene is left open where the match is weak. Rows give clone size only sometimes, using once, few, many, or a class for an expanded clone.

d_call,clone_size,v_call,j_call,cdr3_aa
.,.,TRBV27,TRBJ1-1,CASSLFDNMNTEAFF
.,.,TRBV21-1,TRBJ2-6,CASSPPGNNVLTF
TRBD2,.,TRBV11-1,TRBJ2-1,CASSRWTSGRVDEQFF
.,.,TRBV28,TRBJ1-5,CASTRVGQPQHF
.,few,TRBV18,TRBJ1-1,CASSMAGKGEAFF
TRBD1,.,TRBV5-4,TRBJ2-5,CASSPGTVRETQYF
TRBD1,.,TRBV10-3,TRBJ1-5,CAISENRQGFNQPQHF
.,.,TRBV5-4,TRBJ2-3,CASSFGLAEADTQYF
TRBD2,.,TRBV6-4,TRBJ2-3,CASSRTSGNTDTQYF
.,.,TRBV10-3,TRBJ1-5,CAIRQGLNQPQHF